This is a list of T cell receptor beta chains from one sample in a study of beta chain features in type 1 diabetes. Profiled with immunoSEQ multiplex PCR; TCRdb holds only in-frame clones, not every one. Of 310,000 or so clones in the sample, over 14% are singletons; the top ten hold around 0.015%. Sequencing was done on a sample of naive CD4+ T cells from blood. The origin of the receptors is a man aged 18 to 30 with type 1 diabetes. The CDR3 runs from the conserved cysteine through the conserved F or W. D genes are given only for firm matches. A row's size may be missing; if present it is once, few, many or a size class.

V gene	clone size	J gene	D gene	CDR3 protein	CDR3 DNA
TRBV5-4	.	TRBJ2-1	TRBD2	CASSATRGGNEQFF	TGTGCCAGCAGCGCAACACGGGGGGGGAATGAGCAGTTCTTC
TRBV13	.	TRBJ2-3	.	CASSLTRGIVTDTQYF	TGTGCCAGCAGCTTGACTAGAGGGATAGTTACAGATACGCAGTATTTT
TRBV4-3	.	TRBJ2-6	.	CASSLRALTSGANVLTF	TGCGCCAGCAGCCTCAGGGCGTTGACCTCTGGGGCCAACGTCCTGACTTTC
TRBV2	few	TRBJ1-1	.	CASSAQGSTEAFF	TGTGCCAGCAGTGCCCAGGGTAGCACTGAAGCTTTCTTT
TRBV19	few	TRBJ1-2	TRBD1	CASSRRTGAYGYTF	TGTGCCAGTAGTAGAAGGACAGGGGCCTATGGCTACACCTTC
TRBV29-1	few	TRBJ1-2	TRBD1	CSVRDRGRDGYTF	TGCAGCGTCCGGGACAGGGGGCGGGATGGCTACACCTTC
TRBV28	few	TRBJ2-5	.	CASSPGGQETQYF	TGTGCCAGCAGCCCCGGCGGGCAAGAGACCCAGTACTTC
TRBV29-1	few	TRBJ2-5	TRBD1	CSVESPRRQGAEETQYF	TGCAGCGTTGAATCTCCCCGCAGGCAGGGGGCCGAAGAGACCCAGTACTTC
TRBV20-1	.	TRBJ2-7	TRBD2	CSALGLGEQYF	TGCAGTGCCCTGGGACTAGGGGAGCAGTACTTC
TRBV15	few	TRBJ2-3	TRBD2	CATSRVAGADTQYF	TGTGCCACCAGCAGAGTCGCGGGGGCAGATACGCAGTATTTT
TRBV10-3	.	TRBJ2-1	TRBD1	CAISESTGTGRFF	TGTGCCATCAGTGAGTCGACAGGGACCGGGCGGTTCTTC
TRBV18	.	TRBJ2-7	TRBD1	CASSASQPGQSYEQYF	TGTGCCAGCTCAGCCAGCCAACCGGGACAGAGTTACGAGCAGTACTTC
TRBV7-9	few	TRBJ2-1	.	CASSLLRSSYNEQFF	TGTGCCAGCAGCTTACTGAGAAGCTCCTACAATGAGCAGTTCTTC
TRBV9	.	TRBJ2-7	.	CASSVSPVTGQYF	TGTGCCAGCAGCGTGAGCCCCGTTACGGGGCAGTACTTC
TRBV25-1	.	TRBJ2-7	TRBD1	CASRGTGSSYEQYF	TGTGCCAGCCGGGGGACAGGCAGCTCCTACGAGCAGTACTTC
TRBV28	few	TRBJ1-2	TRBD1	CASSPGQGNYGYTF	TGTGCCAGCAGTCCGGGACAGGGGAACTATGGCTACACCTTC
TRBV7-2	.	TRBJ2-3	TRBD2	CASSLQRGGTDTQYF	TGTGCCAGCAGCTTGCAGCGGGGGGGCACAGATACGCAGTATTTT
TRBV14	once	TRBJ2-1	TRBD2	CASSRRLAGYNEQFF	TGTGCCAGCAGCCGCCGACTAGCGGGATACAATGAGCAGTTCTTC
TRBV19	few	TRBJ2-1	TRBD2	CASGRGAGGVGNEQFF	TGTGCCAGTGGTCGAGGAGCGGGAGGGGTAGGTAATGAGCAGTTCTTC
TRBV2	few	TRBJ1-5	TRBD1	CASRVGQGAYQPQHF	TGTGCCAGCAGGGTGGGACAGGGGGCGTATCAGCCCCAGCATTTT
TRBV19	few	TRBJ1-6	.	CASSVGAYNSPLHF	TGTGCCAGTAGCGTGGGCGCCTATAATTCACCCCTCCACTTT
TRBV27	.	TRBJ1-5	.	CASSPSPGQYSNQPQHF	TGTGCCAGCAGTCCCTCCCCCGGACAGTATAGCAATCAGCCCCAGCATTTT
TRBV11-1	few	TRBJ1-5	.	CASSQEGSNQPQHF	TGTGCCAGCAGCCAAGAGGGTAGCAATCAGCCCCAGCATTTT
TRBV10-3	.	TRBJ2-7	.	CAISDQGIPYEQYF	TGTGCCATCAGTGACCAGGGGATCCCCTACGAGCAGTACTTC
TRBV4-1	few	TRBJ1-3	.	CASSQNPTVSGNTIYF	TGCGCCAGCAGCCAAAATCCGACAGTCTCTGGAAACACCATATATTTT
TRBV30	few	TRBJ1-6	.	CAWRDYSSSPLHF	TGTGCCTGGAGGGACTACTCGTCTTCACCCCTCCACTTT
TRBV2	few	TRBJ2-4	.	CATQEASRQYF	TGTGCCACCCAGGAGGCCAGCCGACAGTACTTC
TRBV11-2	.	TRBJ1-1	TRBD1	CASSPLPGQGWTEAFF	TGTGCCAGCAGCCCACTTCCGGGACAGGGGTGGACTGAAGCTTTCTTT
TRBV10-2	few	TRBJ2-7	TRBD2	CASSEVAGGDFGQYF	TGCGCCAGCAGTGAAGTTGCGGGAGGGGACTTTGGGCAGTACTTC
TRBV5-6	.	TRBJ1-1	.	CASSLTPNTEAFF	TGTGCCAGCAGCTTGACACCGAACACTGAAGCTTTCTTT
TRBV9	.	TRBJ1-3	.	CASSSRANGNTIYF	TGTGCCAGCAGCTCCAGGGCTAATGGAAACACCATATATTTT
TRBV10-2	few	TRBJ2-3	TRBD2	CASSEWRGDADTQYF	TGCGCCAGCAGTGAATGGCGGGGGGACGCAGATACGCAGTATTTT
TRBV5-1	few	TRBJ2-3	.	CASSLGTSTDTQYF	TGCGCCAGCAGCTTGGGTACAAGCACAGATACGCAGTATTTT
TRBV29-1	.	TRBJ2-3	TRBD2	CSVGGRATDTQYF	TGCAGCGTAGGCGGGAGGGCCACAGATACGCAGTATTTT
TRBV5-4	.	TRBJ2-2	TRBD2	CASSGTSGRASGELFF	TGTGCCAGCAGCGGAACTAGCGGGAGGGCCTCCGGGGAGCTGTTTTTT
TRBV5-1	.	TRBJ2-6	TRBD1	CASSLGQGNSGANVLTF	TGCGCCAGCAGCTTAGGACAGGGAAACTCTGGGGCCAACGTCCTGACTTTC
TRBV7-2	few	TRBJ1-4	.	CASSLAFAGVGEKLFF	TGTGCCAGCAGCTTAGCCTTCGCAGGGGTTGGGGAAAAACTGTTTTTT
TRBV11-3	.	TRBJ2-1	.	CASSFADNEQFF	TGTGCCAGCAGCTTTGCAGACAATGAGCAGTTCTTC
TRBV5-1	.	TRBJ1-1	TRBD1	CASSFDRGLNEAFF	TGCGCCAGCAGCTTCGACAGGGGGCTGAATGAAGCTTTCTTT
TRBV30	.	TRBJ2-7	.	CAWSVGGVVDEQYF	TGTGCCTGGAGTGTTGGGGGCGTAGTGGACGAGCAGTACTTC
TRBV4-1	few	TRBJ2-7	TRBD2	CASSPGTSGRYGTYEQYF	TGCGCCAGCAGCCCAGGGACTAGCGGGAGGTATGGGACCTACGAGCAGTACTTC
TRBV5-1	few	TRBJ1-4	TRBD1	CASSYDRGLRVF	TGCGCCAGCAGCTACGACAGGGGACTTCGTGTTTTT
TRBV20-1	few	TRBJ2-5	.	CSAAQETQYF	TGCAGTGCGGCACAAGAGACCCAGTACTTC
TRBV5-1	.	TRBJ1-1	.	CASSLSGQGAFF	TGCGCCAGCAGCTTGTCCGGCCAGGGAGCTTTCTTT
TRBV23-1	few	TRBJ2-3	.	CASIGTQYF	TGCGCCAGCATCGGTACGCAGTATTTT
TRBV28	few	TRBJ2-1	.	CASSLGASYNEQFF	TGTGCCAGCAGTTTAGGGGCGTCCTACAATGAGCAGTTCTTC
TRBV7-9	.	TRBJ2-2	.	CASSFRTENTGELFF	TGTGCCAGCAGCTTTCGGACAGAAAACACCGGGGAGCTGTTTTTT
TRBV10-3	few	TRBJ2-5	TRBD1	CAISPGGGETQYF	TGTGCCATCAGTCCAGGGGGCGGTGAGACCCAGTACTTC
TRBV7-9	few	TRBJ1-5	.	CASSSYGRSGDSNQPQHF	TGTGCCAGCAGCTCCTATGGCCGGTCGGGAGATAGCAATCAGCCCCAGCATTTT
TRBV5-6	.	TRBJ1-2	.	CASSFGDYGYTF	TGTGCCAGCAGCTTTGGAGACTATGGCTACACCTTC
TRBV28	few	TRBJ1-5	.	CASSGVDQPQHF	TGTGCCAGCAGCGGGGTAGATCAGCCCCAGCATTTT
TRBV27	.	TRBJ1-5	.	CASSRYSNQPQHF	TGTGCCAGCAGTCGTTATAGCAATCAGCCCCAGCATTTT
TRBV7-2	.	TRBJ2-3	.	CASSPRPQGSDTQYF	TGTGCCAGCAGCCCTCGCCCCCAGGGGTCAGATACGCAGTATTTT
TRBV28	.	TRBJ2-7	TRBD2	CASSLASGIYEQYF	TGTGCCAGCAGTTTAGCTAGCGGGATTTACGAGCAGTACTTC